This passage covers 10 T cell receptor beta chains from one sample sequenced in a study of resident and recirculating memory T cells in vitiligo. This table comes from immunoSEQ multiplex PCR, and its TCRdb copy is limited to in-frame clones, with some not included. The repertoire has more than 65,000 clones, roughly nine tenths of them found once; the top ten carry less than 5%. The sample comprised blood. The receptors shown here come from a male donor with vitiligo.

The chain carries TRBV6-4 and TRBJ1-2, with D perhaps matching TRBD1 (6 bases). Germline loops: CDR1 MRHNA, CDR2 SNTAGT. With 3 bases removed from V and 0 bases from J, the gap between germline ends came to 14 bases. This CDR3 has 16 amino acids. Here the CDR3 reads CASSEYPGGPNYGYTF. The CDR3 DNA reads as TGTGCCAGCAGTGAATACCCCGGGGGGCCTAACTATGGCTACACCTTC.

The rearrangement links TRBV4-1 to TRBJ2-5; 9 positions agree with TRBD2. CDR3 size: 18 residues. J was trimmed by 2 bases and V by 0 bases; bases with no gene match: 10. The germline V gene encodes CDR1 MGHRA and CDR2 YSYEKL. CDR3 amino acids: CASSQDPRWRGGQETQYF. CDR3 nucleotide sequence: TGCGCCAGCAGCCAAGATCCGCGGTGGCGGGGGGGACAAGAGACCCAGTACTTC.

The CDR3 sequence: CASSFQETGRANYGYTF. The CDR3 bases are TGTGCCAGCAGCTTTCAAGAGACGGGGAGGGCGAACTATGGCTACACCTTC. The chain carries TRBV9 and TRBJ1-2, with D unresolved. CDR3 size: 17 residues. CDR1 is SGDLS, CDR2 YYNGEE, per germline. V lost 4 bases, J lost 2 bases, and 21 bases lay in between.

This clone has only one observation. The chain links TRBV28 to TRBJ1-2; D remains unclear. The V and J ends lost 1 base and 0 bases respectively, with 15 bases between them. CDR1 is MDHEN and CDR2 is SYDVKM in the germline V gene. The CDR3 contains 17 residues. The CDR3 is CASSLFTAQNPNYGYTF. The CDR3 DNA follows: TGTGCCAGCAGTTTATTCACAGCCCAAAATCCTAACTATGGCTACACCTTC.

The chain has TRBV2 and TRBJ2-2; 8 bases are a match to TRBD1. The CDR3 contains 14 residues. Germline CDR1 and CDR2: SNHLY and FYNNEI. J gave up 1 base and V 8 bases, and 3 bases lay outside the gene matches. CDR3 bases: TGTGCCAGCGGAGGGACAGGGAACACCGGGGAGCTGTTTTTT. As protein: CASGGTGNTGELFF.

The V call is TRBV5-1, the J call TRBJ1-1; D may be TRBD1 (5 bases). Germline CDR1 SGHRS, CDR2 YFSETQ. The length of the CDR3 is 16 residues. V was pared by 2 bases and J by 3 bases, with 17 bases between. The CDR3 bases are TGCGCCAGCAGCTTTCAGGGATCCGGTAGCCACACTGAAGCTTTCTTT. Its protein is CASSFQGSGSHTEAFF.

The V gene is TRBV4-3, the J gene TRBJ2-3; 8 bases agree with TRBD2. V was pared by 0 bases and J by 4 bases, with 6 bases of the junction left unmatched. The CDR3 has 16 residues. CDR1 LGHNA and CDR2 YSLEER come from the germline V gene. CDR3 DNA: TGCGCCAGCAGCCAAGAGCCCCGGACTAGCCCAGATACGCAGTATTTT. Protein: CASSQEPRTSPDTQYF.

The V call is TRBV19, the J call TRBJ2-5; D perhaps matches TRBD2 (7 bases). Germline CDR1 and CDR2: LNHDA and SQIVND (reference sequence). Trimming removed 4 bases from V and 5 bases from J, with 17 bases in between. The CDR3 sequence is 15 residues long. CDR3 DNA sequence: TGTGCCAGTAGTAGAAAGGGGGGGGCGTCGGAGACCCAGTACTTC. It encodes CASSRKGGASETQYF. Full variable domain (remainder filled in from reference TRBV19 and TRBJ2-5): DGGITQSPKYLFRKEGQNVTLSCEQNLNHDAMYWYRQDPGQGLRLIYYSQIVNDFQKGDIAEGYSVSREKKESFPLTVTSAQKNPTAFYLCASSRKGGASETQYFGPGTRLLVL.

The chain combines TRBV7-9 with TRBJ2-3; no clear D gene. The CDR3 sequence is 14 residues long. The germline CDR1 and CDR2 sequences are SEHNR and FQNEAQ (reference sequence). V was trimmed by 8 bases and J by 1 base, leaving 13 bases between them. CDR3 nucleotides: TGTGCCAGCCGTTTAACGAGGCGCACAGATACGCAGTATTTT. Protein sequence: CASRLTRRTDTQYF.

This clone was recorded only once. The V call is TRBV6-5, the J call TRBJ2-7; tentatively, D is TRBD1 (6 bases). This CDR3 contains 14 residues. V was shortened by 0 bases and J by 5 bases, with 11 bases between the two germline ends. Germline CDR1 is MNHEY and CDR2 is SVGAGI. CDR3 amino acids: CASSYSWGQDEQYF. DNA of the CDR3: TGTGCCAGCAGTTACTCGTGGGGGCAGGACGAGCAGTACTTC.